What follows are 14 T cell receptor beta chains derived from one specimen sequenced in a study of blood T cell repertoires in COVID-19. Method: immunoSEQ multiplex PCR; TCRdb's copy keeps in-frame clones and lacks some. The sample carries 250,000 to 300,000 clones, about nine tenths recorded once. Sequencing was done on a sample of peripheral blood. The receptors were sampled from a man aged 50 to 59 with acute or convalescent COVID-19.

The chain is built from TRBV19 and TRBJ1-5; D unresolved. This CDR3 has 14 residues. Germline CDR1 is LNHDA and CDR2 is SQIVND (reference sequence). Trimming pared 7 bases from V and 13 bases from J, leaving 23 bases between. DNA for the CDR3: TGTGCCAGTACCCCTGATCTTGGGCCGGGAGAACAGCATTTT. It specifies CASTPDLGPGEQHF. Combining the CDR3 with reference TRBV19 and TRBJ1-5 gives the whole variable domain DGGITQSPKYLFRKEGQNVTLSCEQNLNHDAMYWYRQDPGQGLRLIYYSQIVNDFQKGDIAEGYSVSREKKESFPLTVTSAQKNPTAFYLCASTPDLGPGEQHFGDGTRLSIL.

The V gene is TRBV6-5, the J gene TRBJ2-3, with D tentatively TRBD2 (6 bases). The germline gives CDR1 MNHEY, CDR2 SVGAGI. V lost 8 bases to trimming and J lost 4 bases, with 13 bases between them. This CDR3 is built from 13 residues. The CDR3 region is CASLGGGADTQYF. The CDR3 nucleotides read TGTGCCAGCCTGGGGGGTGGCGCAGATACGCAGTATTTT.

This clone was detected once. This sequence joins TRBV3-1 (or the pseudogene TRBV3-2) and TRBJ2-2, with D perhaps TRBD2 (7 bases). Looked up from germline, CDR1 is LGHDT and CDR2 is YNNKEL (reference sequence). The CDR3 sequence is 16 residues long. V lost 7 bases and J lost 4, with 19 bases in between. The CDR3 bases are TGTGCCAGCAAATCGTGGGGGGGCCAGGGCACCGGGGAGCTGTTTTTT. This encodes CASKSWGGQGTGELFF.

This sequence joins TRBV7-9 and TRBJ1-3; possible D gene TRBD1, 5 bases. Trimming shortened V by 9 bases and J by 7 bases, and 13 bases separated the two germline ends. Germline V gene sequence: CDR1 SEHNR, CDR2 FQNEAQ (reference sequence). The CDR3 consists of 12 residues. CDR3 amino acids: CARRDSDNTIYF. The CDR3 region has the DNA TGTGCCAGGAGAGACAGTGACAACACCATATATTTT. Full variable domain (rest looked up from reference TRBV7-9 and TRBJ1-3): DTGVSQNPRHKITKRGQNVTFRCDPISEHNRLYWYRQTLGQGPEFLTYFQNEAQLEKSRLLSDRFSAERPKGSFSTLEIQRTEQGDSAMYLCARRDSDNTIYFGEGSWLTVV.

The gene calls are TRBV15 and TRBJ2-3, with a possible D match to TRBD1 (5 bases). The germline V gene encodes CDR1 LNHNV and CDR2 YYDKDF (reference sequence). The CDR3 runs 14 residues. V shed 1 base and J shed 3 bases, with 8 bases lying between them. The DNA for the CDR3 is TGTGCCACCAGCAGAGGGGGCGAGACAGATACGCAGTATTTT. Translation: CATSRGGETDTQYF.

The chain joins TRBV4-2 to TRBJ1-4; 7 bases agree with TRBD1. V trimming: 4 bases; J trimming: 0 bases; junction bases outside the gene matches: 5. This CDR3 has 16 amino acids. Germline-derived CDR1 and CDR2 are LGHNA and YNFKEQ. This chain's CDR3 is CASSPYRGATNEKLFF. In DNA, the CDR3 is TGTGCCAGCAGCCCTTACAGGGGTGCAACTAATGAAAAACTGTTTTTT.

V usage is TRBV4-1 and J usage is TRBJ1-1; D is unclear. The CDR3 has 16 amino acids. Germline V CDR1 and CDR2: MGHRA, YSYEKL. Trimming pared 0 bases from V and 3 bases from J, leaving 14 bases between. The CDR3 sequence is CASSQDREVFDTEAFF. DNA for the CDR3: TGCGCCAGCAGCCAAGATAGGGAGGTCTTCGACACTGAAGCTTTCTTT.

J is TRBJ1-1 and V is TRBV6-5; D is ambiguous. The ends were cut back, 0 bases at V and 4 bases at J, with 9 bases in the middle. This CDR3 region has 14 residues. Per germline, CDR1 MNHEY and CDR2 SVGAGI. The CDR3 reads CASSYSGGITEAFF. The CDR3 DNA is TGTGCCAGCAGTTACTCGGGCGGGATCACTGAAGCTTTCTTT.

The chain employs TRBV3-1 (or the pseudogene TRBV3-2) and TRBJ1-2, with D maybe TRBD1 (6 bases). Germline assignment: CDR1 LGHDT and CDR2 YNNKEL (reference sequence). This CDR3 spans 14 amino acids. The V end lost 10 bases, the J end lost 5 bases, and 20 bases lay between the germline ends. DNA of the CDR3: TGTGCCACCCTAGGGGGGGGGCTAAAGTATGGCTACACCTTC. Amino acids: CATLGGGLKYGYTF.

V usage is TRBV30 and J usage is TRBJ1-1; D ambiguous. CDR1 and CDR2 (germline): GTSNPN, SVGIG (reference sequence). Between the trimmed V and J ends, which lost 3 bases and 0 bases, there was a span of 14 bases. The length of the CDR3 is 15 residues. The CDR3 loop reads CAWRGRFGLNTEAFF. The CDR3 nucleotides read TGTGCCTGGAGGGGGAGGTTCGGGTTGAACACTGAAGCTTTCTTT.

This chain connects TRBV5-6 to TRBJ1-2; 7 bases agree with TRBD1. J lost 4 bases, V lost 0 bases, and 3 bases had no gene match. The CDR3 consists of 14 residues. CDR1 and CDR2 (germline): SGHDT, YYEEEE. Here the CDR3 reads CASSLEGASYGYTF. In DNA form, the CDR3 reads TGTGCCAGCAGCTTGGAGGGGGCCAGCTATGGCTACACCTTC.

J is TRBJ2-1 and V is TRBV10-1, with D tentatively TRBD1 (6 bases). V shed 4 bases and J shed 4 bases, with 11 bases lying between them. CDR3 length: 14 amino acids. In germline, CDR1 is WNHNN, CDR2 SYGVQD (reference sequence). The DNA of the CDR3 is TGCGCCAGCAGTGCAGGGGCTCTGTACAATGAGCAGTTCTTC. Translation gives CASSAGALYNEQFF.

V gene TRBV6-5 combines with J gene TRBJ1-1; perhaps TRBD1 as D (6 bases). Trimming stripped 6 bases from V and 6 bases from J, with 17 bases between. The CDR3 is made up of 14 amino acids. Per germline, CDR1 MNHEY and CDR2 SVGAGI. CDR3 sequence reads: CASSQQGKGAEAFF. The CDR3 DNA reads as TGTGCCAGCAGCCAACAGGGAAAAGGGGCTGAAGCTTTCTTT.

The J gene is TRBJ2-5, the V gene TRBV6-5; a possible D gene is TRBD2 (5 bases). Trimming removed 0 bases from V and 5 bases from J, with 10 bases in between. CDR3 length equals 14 residues. CDR1 is MNHEY, CDR2 SVGAGI, per germline. The DNA of the CDR3 is TGTGCCAGCAGTTACTCACTAGGGTGGGAGACCCAGTACTTC. It translates to CASSYSLGWETQYF.